The next 22 T cell receptor beta chains were all read from a single sample in a study of T cells after posttransplantation cyclophosphamide. Sampled 1 year posttransplant, controls received myeloablative marrow transplants, methotrexate and a calcineurin inhibitor. Sequenced by immunoSEQ multiplex PCR; TCRdb stores in-frame clones only, minus some. The sample lists roughly 20,000 clones, roughly 90% occurring once. Sequencing was performed on PBMCs, taken after an allogeneic stem cell transplant with a calcineurin inhibitor and methotrexate. Source of these receptors: a female patient aged 50 to 60 who received an allogeneic stem cell transplant from an unrelated donor, was CMV-positive, and had chronic GVHD only. The T cells may partly be graft donor cells.

The V and J genes are TRBV12-5 and TRBJ2-2, with 8 nucleotides matching TRBD1. J lost 0 bases, V lost 9 bases, and 6 bases had no gene match. The CDR3 covers 15 residues. Germline values: CDR1 LGHNT, CDR2 FRNRAP. The CDR3 spells CASTPGQANTGELFF. As DNA, the CDR3 is TGTGCTAGCACCCCGGGACAGGCGAACACCGGGGAGCTGTTTTTT.

V is TRBV7-2 and J is TRBJ2-1; TRBD2 matches 7 bases. The junction had 4 bases not matched to a gene; V was cut back by 1 base and J by 7 bases. This CDR3 region has 14 residues. Germline lookup yields CDR1 SGHTA and CDR2 FQGNSA. CDR3 nucleotide sequence: TGTGCCAGCAGCTTAGGCCTAGCGGATAATGAGCAGTTCTTC. Its translation is CASSLGLADNEQFF.

This chain joins TRBV7-2 and TRBJ1-5; 11 positions agree with TRBD1. The CDR3 has 17 residues. J lost 2 bases, V lost 3 bases, and 6 bases had no gene match. Germline CDR1 reads SGHTA; CDR2 reads FQGNSA. The CDR3 coding sequence is TGTGCCAGCAGCTTTTGGACAGGGGGCAACGGCAATCAGCCCCAGCATTTT. This sequence encodes CASSFWTGGNGNQPQHF.

The chain links TRBV30 to TRBJ2-5; 8 bases line up with TRBD2. Losses at the gene ends were 0 bases for V and 5 bases for J; bases not matched to a gene: 5. Looked up from germline, CDR1 is GTSNPN and CDR2 is SVGIG (reference sequence). This CDR3 spans 14 amino acids. The CDR3 loop reads CAWSVLGGRETQYF. Here the CDR3 DNA reads TGTGCCTGGAGTGTACTTGGCGGGAGGGAGACCCAGTACTTC. Drawing the rest from reference TRBV30 and TRBJ2-5, the complete variable domain is SQTIHQWPATLVQPVGSPLSLECTVEGTSNPNLYWYRQAAGRGLQLLFYSVGIGQISSEVPQNLSASRPQDRQFILSSKKLLLSDSGFYLCAWSVLGGRETQYFGPGTRLLVL.

The CDR3 loop reads CASSIRQGAKGETQYF. The CDR3 coding sequence is TGTGCCAGCAGCATCCGACAGGGGGCTAAAGGAGAGACCCAGTACTTC. V is TRBV9 and J is TRBJ2-5; 10 bases fit TRBD1. This CDR3 is built from 16 residues. Trimming removed 4 bases from V and 4 bases from J; junction bases left unmatched: 10. Germline assignment: CDR1 SGDLS and CDR2 YYNGEE. The complete variable domain, with remaining parts taken from reference TRBV9 and TRBJ2-5, reads DSGVTQTPKHLITATGQRVTLRCSPRSGDLSVYWYQQSLDQGLQFLIQYYNGEERAKGNILERFSAQQFPDLHSELNLSSLELGDSALYFCASSIRQGAKGETQYFGPGTRLLVL.

The chain combines TRBV18 with TRBJ2-7, with 11 bases lining up with TRBD2. The CDR3 totals 17 residues. V shed 4 bases and J 1 base; nucleotides not matched to a gene: 9. Per the germline V gene, CDR1 is KGHSH and CDR2 is LQKENI. The DNA of the CDR3 is TGTGCCAGCTCACGCGAGCGACTAGCGGGATGGTCCTACGAGCAGTACTTC. Its translation is CASSRERLAGWSYEQYF.

This chain links TRBV7-9 with TRBJ2-1; the D is unclear. V shed 3 bases and J shed 3 bases, with 12 bases lying between them. This CDR3 has 15 residues. Germline assignment: CDR1 SEHNR and CDR2 FQNEAQ (reference sequence). The CDR3 DNA reads TGTGCCAGCAGCTTTACCCTCCCTAGCTACAATGAGCAGTTCTTC. This translates into CASSFTLPSYNEQFF.

The chain recombines TRBV4-2 with TRBJ1-1, with D perhaps matching TRBD1 (5 bases). Trimming removed 1 base at V and 4 bases at J, with 13 bases between. The CDR3 extends over 15 amino acids. Germline V lookup: CDR1 LGHNA, CDR2 YNFKEQ. The CDR3 sequence: CASSQVGGLGTEAFF. Here the CDR3 DNA reads TGTGCCAGCAGCCAAGTCGGGGGGTTAGGCACTGAAGCTTTCTTT.

The chain couples TRBV29-1 to TRBJ1-2, with TRBD1 as a possible D gene (6 bases). This CDR3 contains 12 residues. Germline values: CDR1 SQVTM, CDR2 ANQGSEA. Trimming pared 4 bases from V and 1 base from J, leaving 7 bases between. DNA for the CDR3: TGCAGCGTTGCACAGGGTAACTATGGCTACACCTTC. It encodes CSVAQGNYGYTF.

This clone was seen once. The chain has TRBV5-1 and TRBJ2-2; 9 bases fit TRBD1. Unmatched junction bases numbered 6, after V lost 3 bases and J lost 3 bases. Germline V gives CDR1 SGHRS, CDR2 YFSETQ. The CDR3 runs to 16 residues. The CDR3 sequence: CASSWVGTGHTGELFF. The CDR3 DNA sequence: TGCGCCAGCAGCTGGGTGGGGACAGGGCACACCGGGGAGCTGTTTTTT.

V gene TRBV9 combines with J gene TRBJ2-3; TRBD1 matches at 7 bases. Trimming at V came to 3 bases and at J to 6 bases, leaving 7 bases not matched to a gene. The CDR3 covers 14 residues. Germline CDR1 is SGDLS and CDR2 is YYNGEE. The CDR3 region has the DNA TGTGCCAGCAGCGGAGGACAGGACACGGATACGCAGTATTTT. Protein: CASSGGQDTDTQYF.

The chain couples TRBV7-2 to TRBJ2-5; 8 bases align to TRBD2. Looked up from germline, CDR1 is SGHTA and CDR2 is FQGNSA. The CDR3 sequence is 16 residues long. V gave up 0 bases and J gave up 2 bases; unmatched junction bases: 5. The CDR3 nucleotides read TGTGCCAGCAGCTTAGCTTTGGCGGGAGGACAAGAGACCCAGTACTTC. Amino acid sequence: CASSLALAGGQETQYF.

The V and J genes are TRBV28 and TRBJ1-2; unclear D gene. With 7 bases removed from V and 7 bases from J, the gap between germline ends came to 16 bases. The length of the CDR3 is 13 residues. Per the germline V gene, CDR1 is MDHEN and CDR2 is SYDVKM. For the CDR3, the DNA is TGTGCCAGCACCGTACGCTTCCCGGTTGGCTACACCTTC. It specifies CASTVRFPVGYTF.

This sequence joins TRBV4-3 and TRBJ1-1; TRBD1 aligns across 11 bases. The CDR3 has 17 amino acids. Trimming took 0 bases from V and 4 from J; bases not matched to a gene: 7. The V gene's germline CDR1 is LGHNA and CDR2 YSLEER. For the CDR3, the DNA is TGCGCCAGCAGCCAAGACGGACAGGGGGCGGGTGCCACTGAAGCTTTCTTT. Protein product: CASSQDGQGAGATEAFF.

The chain carries TRBV30 and TRBJ2-5, with 7 bases that match TRBD2. The J call may be in error: the DNA end matches TRBJ2-7 better. Germline values: CDR1 GTSNPN, CDR2 SVGIG (reference sequence). This CDR3 is built from 19 residues. The CDR3: CAWSVWVSAAGSRSYEQYF. DNA for the CDR3: TGTGCCTGGAGTGTATGGGTTTCTGCAGCGGGAAGTCGTTCCTACGAGCAGTACTTC.

The chain combines TRBV10-3 with TRBJ2-7; 10 bases match TRBD2. CDR1 is ENHRY and CDR2 is SYGVKD in the germline V gene. The CDR3 sequence is 14 residues long. V lost 8 bases and J lost 3; bases outside the gene matches: 7. CDR3 DNA sequence: TGTGCCATCCGGGCTAGCGGGAGTAGCTACGAGCAGTACTTC. It translates to CAIRASGSSYEQYF.

This clone is a singleton in its sample. This chain joins TRBV25-1 and TRBJ2-1; D possibly corresponds to TRBD1 (5 bases). The CDR3 covers 12 residues. CDR1 and CDR2 (germline): MGHDK, SYGVNS. The V end was cut by 3 bases, the J end by 7 bases, with 7 bases between. CDR3 in amino acids: CASSEDKNEQFF. The CDR3 nucleotides are TGTGCCAGCAGTGAGGACAAGAATGAGCAGTTCTTC.

The V call is TRBV27, the J call TRBJ2-7; no clear D gene. CDR1 is MNHEY, CDR2 SMNVEV, per germline (reference sequence). The CDR3 has 13 residues. V lost 7 bases and J lost 0, with 10 bases in between. This CDR3 reads CASKPRSSYEQYF. In nucleotides, the CDR3 is TGTGCCAGCAAACCTAGGAGCTCCTACGAGCAGTACTTC.

J is TRBJ1-4 and V is TRBV29-1, with a tentative D call TRBD1 (5 bases). The length of the CDR3 is 14 residues. V gave up 3 bases and J gave up 2 bases, with 10 bases separating them. CDR1 and CDR2 from the germline V gene are SQVTM and ANQGSEA. The CDR3 DNA sequence: TGCAGCGTTGAGAAAAGGGGCACTAATGAAAAACTGTTTTTT. This gives the protein CSVEKRGTNEKLFF.

This CDR3 reads CASSGAGTGAYEQYF. The CDR3 DNA reads as TGCGCCAGCAGTGGGGCCGGGACAGGGGCCTACGAGCAGTACTTC. The chain couples TRBV10-1 to TRBJ2-7; TRBD1 aligns across 10 bases. Germline-derived CDR1 and CDR2 are WNHNN and SYGVQD (reference sequence). Losses at the gene ends were 4 bases for V and 2 bases for J; bases not matched to a gene: 5. The CDR3 is made up of 15 amino acids.

The chain is built from TRBV6-6 and TRBJ2-7; 14 bases line up with TRBD2. Unmatched junction bases numbered 3, after V lost 1 base and J lost 7 bases. This CDR3 has 15 residues. Per germline, CDR1 MNHNY and CDR2 SVGAGI (reference sequence). As DNA, the CDR3 is TGTGCCAGCAGTTACTTGGGACTAGCGGGAGTTGAGCAGTACTTC. Its translation: CASSYLGLAGVEQYF.

A word on this clone: The identical CDR3 is also encoded by other nucleotide sequences in the sample. V is TRBV5-4 and J is TRBJ2-3, with 9 bases that match TRBD1. The J segment lost 7 bases and the V segment lost 4 bases, leaving 16 bases of the junction unmatched. The CDR3 has 17 amino acids. In germline, CDR1 is SGHNT, CDR2 YYREEE (reference sequence). The CDR3 nucleotides read TGTGCCAGCAGCCCCGAGGGTGGGGGGACAGGGACATATACGCAGTATTTT. Translated: CASSPEGGGTGTYTQYF. Supplemented by reference TRBV5-4 and TRBJ2-3, the full variable domain reads ETGVTQSPTHLIKTRGQQVTLRCSSQSGHNTVSWYQQALGQGPQFIFQYYREEENGRGNFPPRFSGLQFPNYSSELNVNALELDDSALYLCASSPEGGGTGTYTQYFGPGTRLTVL.